This TCR beta chain was identified in a study of T cell responses to AZD1222 COVID-19 vaccine. Findings of the study overall: Spike-specific TCR depth and breadth grew after two AZD1222 doses. Among the donors, most were white British and more were female, and clonal diversity was possibly underestimated.

Unmatched junction bases numbered 12, after V lost 5 bases and J lost 8 bases. From germline, CDR1 is SGHRS and CDR2 YFSETQ. The CDR3 has 15 residues. This table comes from immunoSEQ multiplex PCR, and its TCRdb copy is limited to in-frame clones, with some not included. The table includes more than 85,000 clones, approximately 91% detected once. As for this clone: Its antigen is undetermined.

This specimen consisted of peripheral blood, obtained on day 0 of AZD1222 vaccination. The rearrangement uses TRBV5-1 and TRBJ1-4; 7 bases align to TRBD1. The TCR was taken from an adult in good health. CDR3: CASRTGRSGGEKLFF. CDR3 bases: TGCGCCAGCAGGACAGGACGTTCAGGGGGAGAAAAACTGTTTTTT.